The T cell receptor (beta chain) under discussion was sequenced for a study of blood T cells in healthy people across ages. The study's findings and limits: Greater diversity and more naive CD4+ cells were seen in long-lived donors than in aged donors. The donors' CMV status was not determined, possibly confounding changes in expanded clonotypes.

In germline, CDR1 is SQVTM, CDR2 ANQGSEA. The ends were cut back, 4 bases at V and 4 bases at J, with 5 bases in the middle. The CDR3 length is 11 residues. The authors ran a second PCR of about 6 to 11 cycles using a sample-barcoded 5' primer and a J-beta primer mix. TCRdb reprocessed the 5' RACE reads with MiXCR, giving one entry per CDR3 protein. This table has about 1,600,000 distinct CDR3 sequences, roughly 45% appearing once. In this sample, this clonotype turned up many times. Its antigen is not known. Collection of roughly 10 milliliters of peripheral blood was performed for each donor. This chain links TRBV29-1 with TRBJ2-1; D is tentatively TRBD1 or TRBD2 (5 bases each). Material: blood. The receptor comes from a woman aged 18 to 35 in good health. DNA for the CDR3: TGCAGCGTTGGGGGGTACAATGAGCAGTTCTTC. Amino acids: CSVGGYNEQFF.